The rows below give T cell receptor beta chains drawn from one sample of a study of T cell changes during pregnancy in multiple sclerosis. Assay used: immunoSEQ multiplex PCR; TCRdb lists only in-frame clones, some missing. The sample records about 60,000 clones, about 90% being singletons. Sequencing was performed on CD4+ T cells from peripheral blood mononuclear cells, taken after pregnancy. The receptor set was obtained from a female donor in good health, enrolled as a control in a pregnancy study. Both conserved end residues are part of each CDR3. Each record gives: clone size, CDR3 length, V gene, CDR3 protein. Clone size appears in some rows only: once, few, many, or a class for an expanded clone.

>.|14|TRBV28
CALGWGRGTDTQYF
>.|17|TRBV5-1
CASSLVSTEYSGNTIYF
>.|15|TRBV7-2
CASSFGLVGADEQFF
>few|18|TRBV7-9
CASSPGTGVSRLGSPLHF
>.|16|TRBV9
CASSSEGRPLNSPLHF
>.|13|TRBV18
CASSPGGTYGYTF
>.|16|TRBV4-3
CASSQDSGYSNYGYTF
>.|13|TRBV29-1
CSVAGNRNQPQHF
>once|15|TRBV5-8
CASSLNRNPTYEQYF
>once|14|TRBV4-2
CASSRQDYNSPLHF
>.|15|TRBV7-2
CASSLRAGVNTEAFF
>.|16|TRBV9
CASSVGQGPLDEKLFF
>.|15|TRBV9
CASSVGDFGTDTQYF
>once|15|TRBV7-8
CASSLDRRPNSPLHF
>.|14|TRBV27
CASSLWGDTGELFF
>.|17|TRBV4-3
CASSQDRGASMGYGYTF
>.|14|TRBV18
CASSSGQGDYGYTF
>.|14|TRBV5-1
CASSLGPGDYGYTF
>.|16|TRBV19
CASSIEGLEGMSPLHF
>.|15|TRBV7-8
CASSLAGGASKTQYF
>once|14|TRBV6-1
CASSEAGHAYEQYF
>.|13|TRBV11-3
CASSLDGFLGYTF
>.|15|TRBV11-3
CASSLGRGTLGEQYF
>.|15|TRBV25-1
CASSEQGAGANVLTF
>.|16|TRBV7-2
CASSRLAEASTDTQYF
>.|17|TRBV30
CAWSKPPRLSGTYEQYF
>.|16|TRBV21-1
CASSKEDRRSNSPLHF
>.|15|TRBV4-2
CASSRAVQGNEKLFF
>.|16|TRBV9
CASSVRTGQLNEKLFF
>.|15|TRBV27
CASRIAGGNTGELFF
>.|15|TRBV18
CASSPAGQHNEKLFF
>.|12|TRBV10-3
CAINGQGTEAFF
>.|17|TRBV19
CASSTEPLAGGPGTQYF
>.|16|TRBV7-2
CASSLVGGGEGNTIYF
>.|14|TRBV18
CASSPGTEIGGYTF
>.|15|TRBV6-5
CASTSTGRGTDTQYF
>.|13|TRBV29-1
CSATGGTPYEQYF
>.|14|TRBV13
CASSLRGWSSEAFF
>.|16|TRBV21-1
CASSNHLQGTCYGYTF
>.|17|TRBV21-1
CASSKVARLLLNTEAFF
>.|16|TRBV4-3
CASSQAWGRNNEKLFF
>.|17|TRBV4-3
CASSQEPGRGGGETQYF
>.|10|TRBV20-1
CSARTDGYTF
>.|14|TRBV10-3
CAIKPGQGVEEQYF
>.|15|TRBV18
CASSPRTGADQPQHF
>.|14|TRBV5-1
CASSLPGSQETQYF
>.|12|TRBV10-3
CAISADSTGYTF
>.|15|TRBV6-6
CASSPSGRTFYGYTF
>.|15|TRBV7-2
CASSRQSLPNEKLFF